The rows below give T cell receptor beta chains drawn from one sample of a study of OX40 agonist ivuxolimab in advanced cancers. Here immunoSEQ multiplex PCR was the method, and the copy in TCRdb shows in-frame clones only, minus some. The table has 65,000 or so clones, more than 75% seen once; the top ten hold 2% to 3%. This specimen consisted of CD4+ or CD8+ T cells sorted from blood, obtained in a trial of the OX40 agonist ivuxolimab. These receptors all stem from an adult with an advanced solid tumor such as melanoma, head and neck, liver or kidney cancer. Both conserved end residues are part of each CDR3. A D gene is named only where the DNA matches it firmly. Not every row has a clone size; where given, it reads once, few, many or a size class.

DNA: TGTGCCAGCAGTGCTGGGGAGAGCACAGATACGCAGTATTTT; CDR3: CASSAGESTDTQYF; D: -; V: TRBV2; J: TRBJ2-3; size: -
DNA: TGCGCCAGCAGCCCCATCCTGAGCGGGGTTCGATACACCGGGGAGCTGTTTTTT; CDR3: CASSPILSGVRYTGELFF; D: TRBD2; V: TRBV5-1; J: TRBJ2-2; size: -
DNA: TGCGCCAGCACCCACGGCGGGGTTGCGGCCGAGCAGTACTTC; CDR3: CASTHGGVAAEQYF; D: -; V: TRBV5-1; J: TRBJ2-7; size: -
DNA: TGCAGCGGGGCCGGGATGGGCACCGGGGAGCTGTTTTTT; CDR3: CSGAGMGTGELFF; D: -; V: TRBV29-1; J: TRBJ2-2; size: -
DNA: TGTGCCAGCAGCTTGGGGGACTTAGGCCCCTACGAGCAGTACTTC; CDR3: CASSLGDLGPYEQYF; D: -; V: TRBV7-9; J: TRBJ2-7; size: -
DNA: TGCGCCAGCAGCCGACTCCCGGGACAGCCCCTCTACAATGAGCAGTTCTTC; CDR3: CASSRLPGQPLYNEQFF; D: TRBD1; V: TRBV4-1; J: TRBJ2-1; size: -
DNA: TGTGCCAGCTCACGGGACAGGGGAACGGACACCATATATTTT; CDR3: CASSRDRGTDTIYF; D: TRBD1; V: TRBV18; J: TRBJ1-3; size: -
DNA: TGTGCCAGCACTGAGGGGGGGAACTATGGCTACACCTTC; CDR3: CASTEGGNYGYTF; D: -; V: TRBV11-2; J: TRBJ1-2; size: -
DNA: TGTGCCTGGAGCTTAGGGGGTAACTATGGCTACACCTTC; CDR3: CAWSLGGNYGYTF; D: -; V: TRBV30; J: TRBJ1-2; size: few
DNA: TGTGCCAGCAGCTTAAATTTTGTCTCGAATGAGCAGTTCTTC; CDR3: CASSLNFVSNEQFF; D: -; V: TRBV11-3; J: TRBJ2-1; size: -
DNA: TGTGCCAGCAGTATCGGGACTAGCGAGCACAATGAGCAGTTCTTC; CDR3: CASSIGTSEHNEQFF; D: TRBD2; V: TRBV7-9; J: TRBJ2-1; size: few
DNA: TGTGCCAGCAGTTTCTTGGGACTAGCGGCGAGAGGCTCCTACAATGAGCAGTTCTTC; CDR3: CASSFLGLAARGSYNEQFF; D: TRBD2; V: TRBV27; J: TRBJ2-1; size: -
DNA: TGTGCCTGGGTCCCTTGGGGGGTCAACACTGAAGCTTTCTTT; CDR3: CAWVPWGVNTEAFF; D: -; V: TRBV30; J: TRBJ1-1; size: -
DNA: TGTGCCAGCAGCCGCCCGGGAGTCTCGGGGGAGCTGTTTTTT; CDR3: CASSRPGVSGELFF; D: -; V: TRBV11-2; J: TRBJ2-2; size: -
DNA: TGTGCCAGCAGCGTAGAATCGCAGGGGGGGTATGGCTACACCTTC; CDR3: CASSVESQGGYGYTF; D: TRBD1; V: TRBV9; J: TRBJ1-2; size: -
DNA: TGTGCCAGCAGCCCTAGGCGGCGTTTTGAGCTGTTTTTT; CDR3: CASSPRRRFELFF; D: -; V: TRBV11-2; J: TRBJ2-2; size: -
DNA: TGTGCCAGCAGCTTTGAGACAGGAAGGAATCAGCCCCAGCATTTT; CDR3: CASSFETGRNQPQHF; D: -; V: TRBV7-2; J: TRBJ1-5; size: few
DNA: TGTGCCAGTAGCCCGACCGGGGGGAACACCGGGGAGCTGTTTTTT; CDR3: CASSPTGGNTGELFF; D: -; V: TRBV19; J: TRBJ2-2; size: -
DNA: TGTGCCAGCACCAAGGAGTCCGGGAAAGGTCCTGCTTTCTTT; CDR3: CASTKESGKGPAFF; D: -; V: TRBV9; J: TRBJ1-1; size: -
DNA: TGTGCCAGCAGTTACATGGAGAACACTGAAGCTTTCTTT; CDR3: CASSYMENTEAFF; D: -; V: TRBV6-5; J: TRBJ1-1; size: -
DNA: TGTGCCAGCAGTTTGGAAGGGGATGGGTGGAATGAGCAGTTCTTC; CDR3: CASSLEGDGWNEQFF; D: -; V: TRBV9; J: TRBJ2-1; size: -
DNA: TGTGCCAGCAGCTTATTACTCCCAAGCGAGCAGTACTTC; CDR3: CASSLLLPSEQYF; D: -; V: TRBV7-9; J: TRBJ2-7; size: -
DNA: TGTGCCAGCAGTGAAAGGGGGAACGGCCTCAATTCACCCCTCCACTTT; CDR3: CASSERGNGLNSPLHF; D: -; V: TRBV2; J: TRBJ1-6; size: -
DNA: TGCGCCAGCGGGACTGGAAGTCTCACAGATACGCAGTATTTT; CDR3: CASGTGSLTDTQYF; D: -; V: TRBV5-1; J: TRBJ2-3; size: -
DNA: TGTGCCAGCAGCTTAATGACTAGCGGCTACGAGCAGTACTTC; CDR3: CASSLMTSGYEQYF; D: TRBD2; V: TRBV11-3; J: TRBJ2-7; size: -
DNA: TGTGCCAGTAGGTTCTGGGGCGCCGGGGAGCTGTTTTTT; CDR3: CASRFWGAGELFF; D: -; V: TRBV19; J: TRBJ2-2; size: -
DNA: TGTGCCAGCAGCAAGTTTCCCTCAGGGGCCTACGAGCAGTACTTC; CDR3: CASSKFPSGAYEQYF; D: -; V: TRBV7-8; J: TRBJ2-7; size: -
DNA: TGTGCCAGCTCCGGGACTAGCGGCTACGAGCAGTACTTC; CDR3: CASSGTSGYEQYF; D: TRBD2; V: TRBV10-3; J: TRBJ2-7; size: few
DNA: TGTGCCAGCAGCCCCTCTTCGGGGTTCTACGAGCAGTACTTC; CDR3: CASSPSSGFYEQYF; D: -; V: TRBV7-9; J: TRBJ2-7; size: -
DNA: TGTGCCAGCAGCCGAGATGGGACAGGGGGCCCCCAGGGCTATGGCTACACCTTC; CDR3: CASSRDGTGGPQGYGYTF; D: TRBD1; V: TRBV4-2; J: TRBJ1-2; size: few
DNA: TGTGCCAGCAGCACTCTTGGTGGGGGATTGGAGACCCAGTACTTC; CDR3: CASSTLGGGLETQYF; D: -; V: TRBV27; J: TRBJ2-5; size: -
DNA: TGCGCCAGCAGCTTTACAGGGGGCGCCGGCACCGGGGAGCTGTTTTTT; CDR3: CASSFTGGAGTGELFF; D: TRBD1; V: TRBV5-1; J: TRBJ2-2; size: -
DNA: TGTGCCAGTAGTAACCGGAGCCCGGGACTAGCGGGGCACGAGCAGTACTTC; CDR3: CASSNRSPGLAGHEQYF; D: TRBD2; V: TRBV19; J: TRBJ2-7; size: -
DNA: TGTGCCAGCAGCCTGACAGAAACCATGAACACTGAAGCTTTCTTT; CDR3: CASSLTETMNTEAFF; D: -; V: TRBV7-6; J: TRBJ1-1; size: -
DNA: TGCGCCAGCGGCCCCGGCCCGGGGCTCTACAATGAGCAGTTCTTC; CDR3: CASGPGPGLYNEQFF; D: -; V: TRBV4-3; J: TRBJ2-1; size: -
DNA: TGTGCCAGCAGCGGAAGTGACAGGGGGCATGAAAAACTGTTTTTT; CDR3: CASSGSDRGHEKLFF; D: TRBD1; V: TRBV7-9; J: TRBJ1-4; size: once
DNA: TGTGCCAGCAGCTTAAACGGGGCCGGACTAGCGGGGGACACAGATACGCAGTATTTT; CDR3: CASSLNGAGLAGDTDTQYF; D: TRBD2; V: TRBV7-6; J: TRBJ2-3; size: -
DNA: TGCGCCAGCAGCCCATCCGGGACAGTATGGAACTATGGCTACACCTTC; CDR3: CASSPSGTVWNYGYTF; D: TRBD1; V: TRBV4-1; J: TRBJ1-2; size: -
DNA: TGTGCCAGCTCACCAGCTTCCTCAGGAGTTACGCAGTATTTT; CDR3: CASSPASSGVTQYF; D: -; V: TRBV18; J: TRBJ2-3; size: -
DNA: TGTGCCAGCAGCTTAGCGTCCGGGACTAACTTACCCTACGAGCAGTACTTC; CDR3: CASSLASGTNLPYEQYF; D: TRBD2; V: TRBV11-3; J: TRBJ2-7; size: once
DNA: TGTGCCAGCAGCACCCGTGAAGGCTACACCTTC; CDR3: CASSTREGYTF; D: -; V: TRBV7-9; J: TRBJ1-2; size: few
DNA: TGTGCCAGCAGTTTGAGGGGTCCGGGACAGGGGACCAATGAGCAGTTCTTC; CDR3: CASSLRGPGQGTNEQFF; D: TRBD1; V: TRBV27; J: TRBJ2-1; size: -
DNA: TGTGCCAGCAGCCATTTATGGACCTCCTACGAGCAGTACTTC; CDR3: CASSHLWTSYEQYF; D: -; V: TRBV14; J: TRBJ2-7; size: -
DNA: TGTGCTAGTGGTTCGGGAGGGGGCCGAGAGACCCAGTACTTC; CDR3: CASGSGGGRETQYF; D: -; V: TRBV12-5; J: TRBJ2-5; size: once
DNA: TGTGCCAGCTCACCCTCCACCGCCGGAACTAATGAAAAACTGTTTTTT; CDR3: CASSPSTAGTNEKLFF; D: -; V: TRBV18; J: TRBJ1-4; size: -
DNA: TGTGCCAGTAGTATTTTGGGGGAAAGCCACTCTGGGGCCAACGTCCTGACTTTC; CDR3: CASSILGESHSGANVLTF; D: -; V: TRBV19; J: TRBJ2-6; size: -
DNA: TGTGCCAGCAGCTTAGGCCCGCCGGGGGCCGGGACAGCCGTTAGTGAGCAGTACTTC; CDR3: CASSLGPPGAGTAVSEQYF; D: -; V: TRBV5-6; J: TRBJ2-7; size: -
DNA: TGTGCCAGCAGTGGGGACTTTAATCAGCCCCAGCATTTT; CDR3: CASSGDFNQPQHF; D: -; V: TRBV6-1; J: TRBJ1-5; size: -
DNA: TGTGCCAGCAGTTACACACACAGCTCTAGCACAGATACGCAGTATTTT; CDR3: CASSYTHSSSTDTQYF; D: -; V: TRBV6-5; J: TRBJ2-3; size: once
DNA: TGTGCCAGCTTAAGAGGCTCTGGAAACACCATATATTTT; CDR3: CASLRGSGNTIYF; D: -; V: TRBV6-6; J: TRBJ1-3; size: -
DNA: TGCGCCAGCAGCAGGCCTACGAACACCGGGGAGCTGTTTTTT; CDR3: CASSRPTNTGELFF; D: -; V: TRBV5-1; J: TRBJ2-2; size: -